This T cell receptor (beta chain) was identified during a study of blood T cell repertoires in COVID-19. The wider study: COVID-19 samples collected from the United States, Italy and Spain covered acute and convalescent phases.

Authors' processing steps: Amplification with reference gene primers provided the estimates of nucleated cell counts. Assay used: immunoSEQ multiplex PCR; TCRdb lists only in-frame clones, some missing. From that table come the V and J calls and clone size; the DNA was used to work out D and trimming. The table lists over 150,000 clones, 75% to 90% of them singletons. Trimming cost V 2 bases and J 2 bases, with 7 bases left between them. The CDR3 spans 13 residues. Sequencing was carried out using peripheral blood. The source of this sequence is a woman aged 55-75 years with acute or convalescent COVID-19. This sequence joins TRBV12-3 or TRBV12-4 and TRBJ2-7; D remains ambiguous. CDR3 amino acids: CASSLNGPYEQYF. CDR3 in DNA: TGTGCCAGCAGTTTAAATGGCCCCTACGAGCAGTACTTC.